This is a list of T cell receptor beta chains from one sample in a study of T cells after yellow fever vaccination. MiXCR, run by TCRdb on the 5' RACE reads, gives a single entry per CDR3 protein. The table lists 450,000 to 550,000 distinct CDR3 sequences, 21% of them singletons. The sequences come from PBMCs, collected roughly 20 days after the first yellow fever vaccination. These receptors originate from a man aged 18 to 29 who received the YFV17D yellow fever vaccine. Both conserved end residues are part of each CDR3. Each record gives: CDR3 DNA, CDR3 protein, CDR3 length, J gene, V gene, D gene, clone size. A D gene is named only where the DNA matches it firmly. Expanded clones get a size class; other rows say once, few or many, or leave the size out.

TGTGCCAGCAGCTTTTCGGGACAGGGGCTTAGTGAGCAGTTCTTC CASSFSGQGLSEQFF 15 TRBJ2-1 TRBV11-3 TRBD1 few
TGTGCCAGCAGTACGACAGTCCAAGAGACCCAGTACTTC CASSTTVQETQYF 13 TRBJ2-5 TRBV12-3/TRBV12-4 . few
TGTGCCAGCAGCTCCACCCCCGCTAGCGGGAAGGATACGCAGTATTTT CASSSTPASGKDTQYF 16 TRBJ2-3 TRBV5-6 TRBD2 few
TGTGCCAGCTCACTCACTCCGGGACAAACCTACGAGCAGTACTTC CASSLTPGQTYEQYF 15 TRBJ2-7 TRBV18 . .
TGTGCCAGCTTCCGCTCGAATACGCAGTATTTT CASFRSNTQYF 11 TRBJ2-3 TRBV7-2 . few
TGCGCCAGCAGCTTTACTGGAAACACTGAAGCTTTCTTT CASSFTGNTEAFF 13 TRBJ1-1 TRBV5-1 . many
TGTGCCAGCAGTTCCTCCGGGACAGGGATTCGGGAGACCCAGTACTTC CASSSSGTGIRETQYF 16 TRBJ2-5 TRBV28 TRBD1 few
TGCGCCAGCAGCCAGTCCTGGGGGGGAAGTATGGGGGAGCTGTTTTTT CASSQSWGGSMGELFF 16 TRBJ2-2 TRBV4-1 TRBD2 few
TGCGCCAGCAGCCAAGAGACTTCGAGCACAGATACGCAGTATTTT CASSQETSSTDTQYF 15 TRBJ2-3 TRBV4-1 . .
TGTGCCAGCAGCACGACACGACAAGAGACCCAGTACTTC CASSTTRQETQYF 13 TRBJ2-5 TRBV7-3 . .
TGTGCCAGCAGCTTGGGGACAGGGCGATACGAGCAGTACTTC CASSLGTGRYEQYF 14 TRBJ2-7 TRBV5-5 TRBD1 .
TGTGCCAGCAGCGCGACAGGGTCTAATCAGCCCCAGCATTTT CASSATGSNQPQHF 14 TRBJ1-5 TRBV9 TRBD1 few
TGTGCCAGCAGCGTAGCGGGTCAGGTTAACTATGGCTACACCTTC CASSVAGQVNYGYTF 15 TRBJ1-2 TRBV9 . .
TGTGCCAGCAGCTTAGATAGCGGGGGGGCGGAAGAGACCCAGTACTTC CASSLDSGGAEETQYF 16 TRBJ2-5 TRBV7-2 TRBD2 .
TGTGCCAGCAGTTTCGCGGGACCGATCTACGAGCAGTACTTC CASSFAGPIYEQYF 14 TRBJ2-7 TRBV12-3/TRBV12-4 . .
TGTGCCAGCAGCTCACAGGGACCTGGCACCACTGAAGCTTTCTTT CASSSQGPGTTEAFF 15 TRBJ1-1 TRBV14 . .
TGTGCCAGCAGCGTAGGCTCAGTCCACGAGCAGTACTTC CASSVGSVHEQYF 13 TRBJ2-7 TRBV9 . few